This T cell receptor (beta chain) was documented in a study of neurological immune-mediated disorders (dated by TCRdb to about 2019). In terms of the full investigation: Among the approximately 34 multiple sclerosis patients, about 30 had relapsing-remitting MS and 3 had secondary progressive MS. Longitudinal HAM/TSP and healthy donors were sampled at 3 time-points each (about 3-40 month intervals). Longitudinal samples, technical triplicates and paired sorted CD4+ and CD8+ T-cell subsets, alongside PBMC samples, were included among the approximately 98 TCR-beta libraries. Using UMI-based sequencing, the study compared peripheral blood TCR-beta repertoires from patients with HTLV-I-associated myelopathy (HAM/TSP), patients with multiple sclerosis, and healthy controls. The cohort included 60 to 70 subjects: approximately 15 with HAM/TSP, roughly 35 with multiple sclerosis, and around 20 healthy controls.

The full study reports these points: Phylogenetic analysis grouped repertoires from 18 of 34 MS patients into a cluster of related CDR3 sequences, suggesting a possible repertoire-level signature. The highest TCR clonal expansion was observed in HAM/TSP patients, whereas the lowest was observed in MS patients, even when compared with healthy controls. No identical CDR3 amino acid sequences were found to be shared among expanded clones across subjects, suggesting that TCR-beta repertoires were private in all groups. The MS cluster showed no association with clinical or MRI features, and the authors stated that larger cohorts are needed.

cDNA was synthesized by template-switch 5'RACE using a primer with a 10-nucleotide random unique molecular identifier that tagged each TCR transcript. Each sequencing run produced over 170 million TCR-beta sequences covering 15-18 subjects. The RNeasy kit was used for extraction of total RNA. TCR-beta VDJ regions were amplified with primers for the TCR constant region and the 5'RACE anchor, using the KAPA Real-time Library Amplification kit. A first PCR added sample indexes and Illumina adaptors, after which a second PCR increased the library yield. After Ampure bead purification, the TCR product of roughly 650 bp was size-selected on a 2% E-gel SizeSelection system. Before pooling, libraries had their quality checked on a Bioanalyzer, their concentration measured with Qubit, and their quantity determined with the Kapa Library Quantification kit. Paired-end 2 x 150 bp sequencing of the libraries was performed on an Illumina HiSeq 2500. To increase sequence diversity, roughly 23-30% phiX was spiked into each library pool. In the authors' own workflow: The quality-filtered reads were processed with the UMI-based MiGEC pipeline, whose error correction step removed more than 80% of the raw TCR sequences. IMGT germline references were used for alignment of VDJ genes, and clonotypes were defined by a unique CDR3 amino acid sequence together with V-J genes. Clonal expansion, Shannon diversity, and CDR3 relatedness (CalcPairwiseDistances, ClusterSamples) were evaluated with VDJtools, and phylogenetic trees were built with CLCbio workbench. Clones with at least 8 unique UMIs were defined as expanded, with this threshold being based on coefficient-of-variation modelling across technical triplicates. The raw public data were reprocessed by TCRdb itself: fastp quality trimming at Q25, MiXCR clonotype calling, in-frame beta chains only. Every distinct CDR3 protein forms one entry, paired with its most common genes and DNA. For this entry, the V and J calls and clone size follow TCRdb and not the study's own pipeline. The sample has 80,000 to 100,000 distinct CDR3 sequences on record, 5.8% of them singletons. The top ten hold roughly 8.6% of the sample.

This clonotype was seen many times. It lacks a known antigen. No base qualities exist here, and no much larger clone lies one base off it. The time point label corresponds to: longitudinal time-point 2. For the unsorted PBMC libraries, 2 million PBMCs were stored in RNAlater at -80 degrees C until RNA extraction and were used to generate the libraries. The multiple sclerosis patients were enrolled in a US clinical protocol that evaluated disease progression with magnetic resonance imaging. Peripheral blood underwent Ficoll-Hypaque density gradient centrifugation to isolate PBMCs, which were then cryopreserved in liquid nitrogen. V is trimmed back by 2 bases and J by 7 bases, and the junction contains 3 bases that no gene match accounts for. The CDR3, from cysteine to phenylalanine, totals 14 residues. The only DNA kept is the CDR3, 42 bases in frame from the first base. The germline V gene supplies CDR1 KGHSH and CDR2 LQKENI.

The sequenced sample consisted of PBMCs. The clonotype originates from a woman aged 60-75 years with multiple sclerosis. The chain joins TRBV18 to TRBJ1-4, and 8 junctional nucleotides match TRBD1. Here is the DNA: TGTGCCAGCTCACCATGGACAGGGAGTGAAAAACTGTTTTTT. Translated, this gives CASSPWTGSEKLFF. The variable domain in full, with residues beyond the CDR3 obtained from the reference TRBV18 and TRBJ1-4 genes, is NAGVMQNPRHLVRRRGQEARLRCSPMKGHSHVYWYRQLPEEGLKFMVYLQKENIIDESGMPKERFSAEFPKEGPSILRIQQVVRGDSAAYFCASSPWTGSEKLFFGSGTQLSVL.